This T cell receptor (beta chain) was recorded in a study of blood T cell repertoires in COVID-19 (TCRdb year 2020). About the full investigation: Samples from collaborators originated in the United States, Italy and Spain and spanned both the acute and convalescent phases of COVID-19. The material from the prospective study consisted of cDNA or gDNA derived from T cells, B-cell-depleted T cells, or PBMCs. Deeply sampled blood TCRbeta repertoires from subjects exposed to, actively infected with, or recovered from COVID-19 were included in the dataset. A freely available public database, intended as a resource for researchers studying the immune response to SARS-CoV-2, is where the repertoires were released. Samples came from the ongoing ImmuneRACE study (first 160 participants) plus 1,254 subjects from 6 global collaborators. The sample metadata nearly always contained a de-identified subject ID, COVID-19 status, age in years and sex. HLA class I and class II types, where available, came from metadata supplied by the sample provider rather than from assay-based typing. General conclusions and limits of the study: The quantity of clinical and demographic metadata differed by source and by participant and was supplied without curation.

The CDR3 sequence holds 15 residues, the cysteine and phenylalanine included. CDR3 DNA only is kept here, 45 bases in frame from base 1. On this clone itself: The antigen this receptor binds is unknown. Nothing much larger sits one base from this clone, and base qualities are not available.

The collaborating institutions used their own protocols to collect whole blood in K2EDTA tubes. For TCRbeta analysis, collaborators shipped samples as frozen whole blood, isolated PBMCs, or DNA extracted from either of those sample types. TCRbeta CDR3 regions were amplified from genomic DNA using the immunoSEQ Assay, a bias-controlled multiplex PCR. Concerning the study's data processing: The number of nucleated cells in each sample was estimated from the amplification of reference gene primers within the assay. To quantify the absolute abundance of each unique TCRbeta CDR3 rearrangement, sequence reads were collapsed and filtered. Productive Simpson clonality was computed per sample as the square root of Simpson's diversity index over productive rearrangements. The table comes from immuneACCESS by way of TCRdb, which keeps in-frame sequences with V and J called. Part of the clones is missing from these tables; in studies checked, under half for an unresolved V gene and the rest for unknown reasons. V and J calls plus clone size are reproduced from that table; the DNA served to infer D and trimming. The sample yields 70,000 to 75,000 clones; more than 80% were counted once. The ten biggest clones cover about 20% of the sample.

The chain links TRBV12-1 with TRBJ2-5; whether TRBD1, the table's D call, matches the DNA was not checked. TRBV12-1 is marked as a pseudogene. This clonotype originated in a woman between 70 and 85 years old with acute or convalescent COVID-19. Material for sequencing was peripheral blood. The CDR3 protein sequence reads: CASSSPGTGGQTQYF. The nucleotide sequence reads TGTGCCAGCAGCTCCCCCGGGACAGGGGGACAGACCCAGTACTTC.